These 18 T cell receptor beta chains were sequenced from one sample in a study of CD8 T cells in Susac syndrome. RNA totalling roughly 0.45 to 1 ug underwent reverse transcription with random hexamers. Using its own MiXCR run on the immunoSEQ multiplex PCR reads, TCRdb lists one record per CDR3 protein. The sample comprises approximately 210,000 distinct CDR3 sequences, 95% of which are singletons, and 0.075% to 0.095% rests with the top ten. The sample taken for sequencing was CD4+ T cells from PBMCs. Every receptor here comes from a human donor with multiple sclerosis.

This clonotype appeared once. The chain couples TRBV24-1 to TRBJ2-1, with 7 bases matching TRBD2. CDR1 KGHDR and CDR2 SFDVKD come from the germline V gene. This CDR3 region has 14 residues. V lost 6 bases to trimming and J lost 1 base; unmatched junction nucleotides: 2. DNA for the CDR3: TGTGCCACCAGTCCAGCGGGATCCTACAATGAGCAGTTCTTC. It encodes CATSPAGSYNEQFF.

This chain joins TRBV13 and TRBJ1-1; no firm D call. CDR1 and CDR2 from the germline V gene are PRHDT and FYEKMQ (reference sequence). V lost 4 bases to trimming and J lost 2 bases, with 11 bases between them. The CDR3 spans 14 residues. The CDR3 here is CASSSHSGNTEAFF. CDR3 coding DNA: TGTGCCAGCAGCTCACACTCGGGTAACACTGAAGCTTTCTTT.

The CDR3 nucleotides read TGCAGCGTTAAACTTGACAGGTCCAATTCGGCCCAGCATTTT. Protein: CSVKLDRSNSAQHF. The J gene is TRBJ1-5, the V gene TRBV29-1; possible D gene TRBD1, 6 bases. This CDR3 region has 14 residues. Germline V CDR1 and CDR2: SQVTM, ANQGSEA. V lost 5 bases and J 11 bases, leaving 22 bases between the germline ends.

The CDR3 sequence: CASTLDRGWETQYF. Written as DNA, the CDR3 is TGTGCCAGCACCCTCGACAGGGGTTGGGAGACCCAGTACTTC. The chain links TRBV2 to TRBJ2-5; 8 bases agree with TRBD1. CDR1 is SNHLY and CDR2 is FYNNEI in the germline V gene. CDR3 length: 14 residues. J was trimmed by 5 bases and V by 7 bases; bases with no gene match: 9.

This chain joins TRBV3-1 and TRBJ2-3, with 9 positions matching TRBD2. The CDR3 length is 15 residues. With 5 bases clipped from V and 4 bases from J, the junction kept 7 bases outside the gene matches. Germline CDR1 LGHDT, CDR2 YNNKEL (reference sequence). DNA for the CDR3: TGTGCCAGCAGCATGCTAGCGGGATTGGCAGATACGCAGTATTTT. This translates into CASSMLAGLADTQYF.

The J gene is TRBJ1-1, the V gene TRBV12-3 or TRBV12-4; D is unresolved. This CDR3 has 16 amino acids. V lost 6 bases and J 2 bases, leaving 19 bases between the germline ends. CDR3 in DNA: TGTGCCAGCAGCCCGGCCAAAGCGGGCCCAAACACTGAAGCTTTCTTT. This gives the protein CASSPAKAGPNTEAFF.

The CDR3 sequence is CASSLAHPHGGGYTF. CDR3 in DNA: TGTGCCAGCAGCTTAGCTCACCCCCACGGCGGTGGCTACACCTTC. The V and J genes are TRBV7-3 and TRBJ1-2, with unresolved D. Germline CDR1 SGHTA, CDR2 FQGTGA. The CDR3 covers 15 residues. Trimming left V 2 bases short and J 7 bases short, with 17 bases between.

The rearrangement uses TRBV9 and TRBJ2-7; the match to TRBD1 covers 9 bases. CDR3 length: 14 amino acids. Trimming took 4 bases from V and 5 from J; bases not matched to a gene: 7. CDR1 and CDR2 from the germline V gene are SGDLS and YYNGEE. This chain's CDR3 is CASSIRDRAHEQYF. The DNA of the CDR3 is TGTGCCAGCAGCATCAGGGACAGGGCCCACGAGCAGTACTTC.

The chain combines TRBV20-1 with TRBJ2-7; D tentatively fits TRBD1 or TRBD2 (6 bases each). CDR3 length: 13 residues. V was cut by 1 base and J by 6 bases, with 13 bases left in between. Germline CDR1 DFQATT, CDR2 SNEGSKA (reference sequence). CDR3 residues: CSARALGGGEQYF. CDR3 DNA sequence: TGCAGTGCTAGAGCCCTCGGGGGCGGCGAGCAGTACTTC.

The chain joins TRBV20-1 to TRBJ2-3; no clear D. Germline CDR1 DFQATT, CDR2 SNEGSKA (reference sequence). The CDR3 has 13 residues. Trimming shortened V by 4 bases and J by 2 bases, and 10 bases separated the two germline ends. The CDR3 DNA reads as TGCAGTGCTATGGCCCCGCCCACAGATACGCAGTATTTT. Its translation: CSAMAPPTDTQYF.

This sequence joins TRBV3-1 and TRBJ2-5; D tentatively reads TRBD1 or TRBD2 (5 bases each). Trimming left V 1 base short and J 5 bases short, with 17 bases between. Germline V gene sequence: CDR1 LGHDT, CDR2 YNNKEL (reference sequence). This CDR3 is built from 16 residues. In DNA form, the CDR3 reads TGTGCCAGCAGCCAAGGCATTCGAGGGGCCGAGGAGACCCAGTACTTC. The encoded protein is CASSQGIRGAEETQYF.

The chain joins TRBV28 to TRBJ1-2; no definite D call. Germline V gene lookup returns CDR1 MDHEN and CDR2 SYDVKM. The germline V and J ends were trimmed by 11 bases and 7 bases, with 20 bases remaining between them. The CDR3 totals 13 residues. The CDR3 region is CAGSASGMGGYTF. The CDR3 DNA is TGTGCCGGGAGCGCTTCGGGGATGGGTGGCTACACCTTC.

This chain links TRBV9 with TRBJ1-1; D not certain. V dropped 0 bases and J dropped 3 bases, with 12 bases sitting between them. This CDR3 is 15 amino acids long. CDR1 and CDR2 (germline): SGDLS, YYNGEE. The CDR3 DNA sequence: TGTGCCAGCAGCGTAGTGAACTCCGTGGACACTGAAGCTTTCTTT. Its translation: CASSVVNSVDTEAFF.

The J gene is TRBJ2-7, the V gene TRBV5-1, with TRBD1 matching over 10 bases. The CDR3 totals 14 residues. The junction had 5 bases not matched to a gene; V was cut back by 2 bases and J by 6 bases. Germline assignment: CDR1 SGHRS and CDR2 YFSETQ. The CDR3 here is CASSFGTGVAEQYF. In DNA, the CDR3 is TGCGCCAGCAGCTTCGGGACAGGGGTGGCCGAGCAGTACTTC.

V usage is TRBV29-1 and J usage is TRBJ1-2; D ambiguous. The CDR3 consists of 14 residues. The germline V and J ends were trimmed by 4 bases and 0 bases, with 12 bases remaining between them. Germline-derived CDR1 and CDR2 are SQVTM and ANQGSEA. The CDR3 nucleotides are TGCAGCGTTGTAGCGGCTATTTCTAACTATGGCTACACCTTC. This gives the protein CSVVAAISNYGYTF.

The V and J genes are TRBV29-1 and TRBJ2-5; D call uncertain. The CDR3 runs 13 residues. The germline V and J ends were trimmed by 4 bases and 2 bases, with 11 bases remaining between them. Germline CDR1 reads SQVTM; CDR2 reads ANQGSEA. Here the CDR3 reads CSVVISEQETQYF. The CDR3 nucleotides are TGCAGCGTTGTGATAAGCGAACAAGAGACCCAGTACTTC. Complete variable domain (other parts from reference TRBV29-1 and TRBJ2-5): SAVISQKPSRDICQRGTSLTIQCQVDSQVTMMFWYRQQPGQSLTLIATANQGSEATYESGFVIDKFPISRPNLTFSTLTVSNMSPEDSSIYLCSVVISEQETQYFGPGTRLLVL.

DNA for the CDR3: TGCAGTGCTGGAGTCTTCGGGACAGGGACCTACGAGCAGTACTTC. It translates to CSAGVFGTGTYEQYF. V and J are TRBV20-1 and TRBJ2-7; 9 bases are shared with TRBD1. Germline CDR1 DFQATT, CDR2 SNEGSKA (reference sequence). The CDR3 loop spans 15 amino acids. V shed 5 bases, J shed 2 bases, and the junction held 10 bases outside the gene matches.

CDR3 sequence: CSVPMGGEQYF. The DNA of the CDR3 is TGCAGCGTTCCTATGGGGGGGGAGCAGTACTTC. The chain has TRBV29-1 and TRBJ2-7, with 7 nucleotides matching TRBD2. The germline CDR1 and CDR2 sequences are SQVTM and ANQGSEA. Trimming cost V 5 bases and J 7 bases; bases outside gene matches: 5. This CDR3 is built from 11 residues.